Below are 31 T cell receptor beta chains sequenced from a single sample in a study of cytomegalovirus exposure and HLA in healthy donors. Use of 60 Vbeta and 13 Jbeta primers characterized the PCR. Profiled with immunoSEQ multiplex PCR; TCRdb holds only in-frame clones, not every one. Among 80,000 to 100,000 clones listed, about 69% were seen once. Sequenced sample: PBMCs. The source of these receptors is a woman aged 18-29 years in good health and CMV-seropositive.

The chain uses TRBV5-5 and TRBJ1-6; unclear D gene. Trimming pared 4 bases from V and 9 bases from J, leaving 11 bases between. Germline values: CDR1 SGHKS, CDR2 YYEKEE (reference sequence). The CDR3 length is 13 residues. CDR3 sequence: CASSETGSSPLHF. CDR3 DNA: TGTGCCAGCAGCGAAACGGGGTCTTCACCCCTCCACTTT.

V gene TRBV28 combines with J gene TRBJ2-7; 11 nucleotides agree with TRBD2. Germline assignment: CDR1 MDHEN and CDR2 SYDVKM. The CDR3 consists of 15 residues. The V gene end was trimmed by 5 bases and the J gene end by 3 bases; junction bases not matched to a gene: 6. In nucleotides, the CDR3 is TGTGCCAGCAGTCCAATTACTAGCGGGAGCTACGAGCAGTACTTC. It is translated as CASSPITSGSYEQYF.

The genes are TRBV2 and TRBJ2-2; D remains unclear. From germline, CDR1 is SNHLY and CDR2 FYNNEI. V was clipped by 4 bases and J by 7 bases, with 13 bases between them. The CDR3 totals 14 residues. CDR3: CASSVLPGIGELFF. For the CDR3, the DNA is TGTGCCAGCAGTGTACTACCTGGAATCGGGGAGCTGTTTTTT.

The V and J genes are TRBV6-5 and TRBJ1-4, with 8 bases identical to TRBD1. Germline assignment: CDR1 MNHEY and CDR2 SVGAGI. Trimming at V came to 6 bases and at J to 5 bases, leaving 8 bases not matched to a gene. This CDR3 has 15 amino acids. The CDR3 bases are TGTGCCAGCAGGAAAGCAGGGGGCTCGAATGAAAAACTGTTTTTT. This codes for CASRKAGGSNEKLFF.

This chain uses TRBV9 with TRBJ2-7; 7 bases line up with TRBD1. With V trimmed by 0 bases and J by 4 bases, 4 bases remained unmatched. The CDR3 is 14 amino acids. The germline V gene has CDR1 SGDLS and CDR2 YYNGEE. The CDR3 DNA follows: TGTGCCAGCAGCGTAGATACAGGGGAGTACGAGCAGTACTTC. Protein product: CASSVDTGEYEQYF.

This chain links TRBV27 with TRBJ2-7; possibly TRBD2 for D (6 bases). From germline, CDR1 is MNHEY and CDR2 SMNVEV (reference sequence). V lost 7 bases, J lost 3 bases, and 16 bases lay in between. This CDR3 has 14 residues. As DNA, the CDR3 is TGTGCCAGCAAAATCACCGGGAGCATCTACGAGCAGTACTTC. Translated: CASKITGSIYEQYF.

This chain links TRBV5-6 with TRBJ1-1; 7 bases fit TRBD1. This CDR3 has 14 residues. CDR1 is SGHDT, CDR2 YYEEEE, per germline. V was clipped by 4 bases and J by 7 bases; unmatched bases: 10. The CDR3 protein is CASSRDRVLYEAFF. DNA of the CDR3: TGTGCCAGCAGCCGCGACAGGGTCCTCTATGAAGCTTTCTTT.

The chain carries TRBV18 and TRBJ2-5; 7 bases align to TRBD1. V lost 3 bases, J lost 9 bases, and 7 bases stayed unmatched. CDR3 length: 13 amino acids. Germline V gene sequence: CDR1 KGHSH, CDR2 LQKENI. The DNA of the CDR3 is TGTGCCAGCTCACCCGACAGGGACGCAGCCCAGTACTTC. This gives the protein CASSPDRDAAQYF. Variable domain in full (rest from reference TRBV18 and TRBJ2-5): NAGVMQNPRHLVRRRGQEARLRCSPMKGHSHVYWYRQLPEEGLKFMVYLQKENIIDESGMPKERFSAEFPKEGPSILRIQQVVRGDSAAYFCASSPDRDAAQYFGPGTRLLVL.

The J gene is TRBJ1-1, the V gene TRBV7-9, with D possibly TRBD1 on 6 matching bases. Germline V CDR1 and CDR2: SEHNR, FQNEAQ (reference sequence). V lost 5 bases, J lost 2 bases, and 9 bases lay in between. The CDR3 is 13 amino acids. CDR3 amino acids: CASSTDRNTEAFF. DNA of the CDR3: TGTGCCAGCAGCACGGACAGAAACACTGAAGCTTTCTTT.

This clone was seen only once. The J gene is TRBJ2-1, the V gene TRBV19; 10 nucleotides agree with TRBD2. After removal of 1 base from V and 0 bases from J, the junction contained 12 bases not matched to a gene. In germline, CDR1 is LNHDA, CDR2 SQIVND (reference sequence). The CDR3 runs 20 residues. In DNA, the CDR3 is TGTGCCAGTAGTATAGGGGCGCTAGCGGGAGTAGTTGGCTCCTACAATGAGCAGTTCTTC. It encodes CASSIGALAGVVGSYNEQFF.

The chain couples TRBV19 to TRBJ1-2; D might be TRBD1 (5 bases). Trimming took off 5 bases at V and 1 base at J, with 8 bases between the two ends. CDR1 LNHDA and CDR2 SQIVND come from the germline V gene (reference sequence). The CDR3 is made up of 13 amino acids. The CDR3: CASSRGINYGYTF. CDR3 DNA: TGTGCCAGTAGTCGGGGGATTAACTATGGCTACACCTTC.

This chain joins TRBV28 and TRBJ1-2, with 8 bases fitting TRBD1. This CDR3 contains 13 residues. Germline CDR1 is MDHEN and CDR2 is SYDVKM. Trimming removed 3 bases from V and 7 bases from J; junction bases left unmatched: 4. CDR3 DNA: TGTGCCAGCAGTTTTACGACAGGGGTTGGCTACACCTTC. Its protein is CASSFTTGVGYTF.

The rearrangement uses TRBV5-4 and TRBJ2-5, with D perhaps matching TRBD2 (5 bases). Per germline, CDR1 SGHNT and CDR2 YYREEE (reference sequence). The V gene lost 3 bases and the J gene lost 2 bases, with 11 bases spanning the gap. This CDR3 contains 14 residues. The CDR3 nucleotides read TGTGCCAGCAGCTCGCCCCGGGGACAAGAGACCCAGTACTTC. It codes for CASSSPRGQETQYF.

The chain employs TRBV5-6 and TRBJ1-4; weak D call: TRBD1 (5 bases). The CDR3 contains 15 residues. Trimming cost V 5 bases and J 4 bases, with 15 bases left between them. Germline values: CDR1 SGHDT, CDR2 YYEEEE. CDR3 loop: CASRPSGLGNEKLFF. Written as DNA, the CDR3 is TGTGCCAGCAGACCCTCAGGGTTGGGTAATGAAAAACTGTTTTTT.

This chain connects TRBV9 to TRBJ2-3; 8 nucleotides agree with TRBD2. With V trimmed by 0 bases and J by 3 bases, 6 bases remained unmatched. CDR1 is SGDLS and CDR2 is YYNGEE in the germline V gene. The CDR3 spans 16 residues. CDR3 DNA sequence: TGTGCCAGCAGCGTAGCGGGGGGGCTCCCAACAGATACGCAGTATTTT. It encodes CASSVAGGLPTDTQYF.

The genes are TRBV2 and TRBJ1-1; D unresolved. CDR1 SNHLY and CDR2 FYNNEI come from the germline V gene. V shed 3 bases and J shed 5 bases, with 16 bases lying between them. CDR3 length equals 15 residues. The CDR3 region is CASSDAVWIGTEAFF. Written as DNA, the CDR3 is TGTGCCAGCAGTGACGCGGTTTGGATCGGGACTGAAGCTTTCTTT. Together with reference TRBV2 and TRBJ1-1, the CDR3 gives the full variable domain: EPEVTQTPSHQVTQMGQEVILRCVPISNHLYFYWYRQILGQKVEFLVSFYNNEISEKSEIFDDQFSVERPDGSNFTLKIRSTKLEDSAMYFCASSDAVWIGTEAFFGQGTRLTVV.

J is TRBJ1-6 and V is TRBV25-1; TRBD1 agrees at 8 bases. The V gene's germline CDR1 is MGHDK and CDR2 SYGVNS. This CDR3 region has 14 residues. Trimming removed 3 bases from V and 10 bases from J; junction bases left unmatched: 5. As DNA, the CDR3 is TGTGCCAGCAGTGATCCACAGGGGGACTCACCCCTCCACTTT. Protein sequence: CASSDPQGDSPLHF.

The chain links TRBV14 to TRBJ1-2; a weak D match, TRBD1 (5 bases). CDR3 length: 14 residues. CDR1 is SGHDN, CDR2 FVKESK, per germline. V gave up 3 bases and J gave up 2 bases, with 10 bases separating them. This CDR3 is CASSQDIGNYGYTF. CDR3 coding DNA: TGTGCCAGCAGCCAGGACATTGGGAACTATGGCTACACCTTC.

This clone came up a few times. This chain uses TRBV6-6 with TRBJ1-1; TRBD1 is a possible D gene (6 bases). The CDR3 loop spans 15 amino acids. CDR1 and CDR2 from the germline V gene are MNHNY and SVGAGI (reference sequence). V lost 4 bases to trimming and J lost 3 bases, with 15 bases between them. CDR3 sequence: CASSWMLTGDTEAFF. The CDR3 DNA follows: TGTGCCAGCAGTTGGATGCTGACAGGAGACACTGAAGCTTTCTTT.

In its sample, this clone was seen a few times. This chain joins TRBV19 and TRBJ1-3, with D possibly matching TRBD1 (6 bases). Looked up from germline, CDR1 is LNHDA and CDR2 is SQIVND (reference sequence). The V gene lost 5 bases and the J gene lost 4 bases, with 9 bases spanning the gap. The CDR3 contains 13 residues. The CDR3 DNA reads TGTGCCAGTAGTCACGGGACAGGAAACACCATATATTTT. Translated, it gives CASSHGTGNTIYF.

The V gene is TRBV6-1, the J gene TRBJ1-1; D is possibly TRBD1 (6 bases). The germline V and J ends were trimmed by 7 bases and 7 bases, with 22 bases remaining between them. The CDR3 covers 15 residues. The germline V gene has CDR1 MNHNS and CDR2 SASEGT. CDR3: CASNLQGKRGGEAFF. The CDR3 DNA follows: TGTGCCAGCAACCTACAGGGTAAGCGCGGGGGTGAAGCTTTCTTT.

This clone was picked up one time. The J gene is TRBJ2-2, the V gene TRBV19, with 12 positions matching TRBD2. V was pared by 8 bases and J by 7 bases, with 14 bases of the junction left unmatched. The germline V gene encodes CDR1 LNHDA and CDR2 SQIVND (reference sequence). The CDR3 runs to 17 residues. The CDR3 spells CASRTPLAGGPGGELFF. Written as DNA, the CDR3 is TGTGCCAGTCGAACCCCGCTAGCGGGAGGGCCTGGCGGGGAGCTGTTTTTT.

The J gene is TRBJ2-1, the V gene TRBV4-2, with D possibly matching TRBD2 (6 bases). Germline loops: CDR1 LGHNA, CDR2 YNFKEQ. This CDR3 region has 19 residues. The ends were cut back, 0 bases at V and 6 bases at J, with 24 bases in the middle. The CDR3 coding sequence is TGTGCCAGCAGCCAAGACCTTGGGCGGCTTCCGGGGGTCGTCAATGAGCAGTTCTTC. Its protein is CASSQDLGRLPGVVNEQFF.

This clone turned up a few times. The V call is TRBV9, the J call TRBJ1-2; D is perhaps TRBD1 (5 bases). Trimming cost V 3 bases and J 6 bases, with 9 bases left between them. From germline, CDR1 is SGDLS and CDR2 YYNGEE. The CDR3 runs 12 residues. The CDR3 sequence: CASSGGTHGYTF. Here the CDR3 DNA reads TGTGCCAGCAGCGGGGGGACTCATGGCTACACCTTC.

The CDR3 DNA reads TGTGCCATCACCTCAGATGAGCGACAACAAGGGGGCAATGAGCAGTTCTTC. Translation gives CAITSDERQQGGNEQFF. This sequence joins TRBV10-3 and TRBJ2-1; a possible D gene is TRBD1 (6 bases). The CDR3 runs to 17 residues. Germline V gives CDR1 ENHRY, CDR2 SYGVKD. V gave up 7 bases and J gave up 6 bases, with 25 bases separating them.

The rearrangement links TRBV18 to TRBJ1-1; weak D call: TRBD1 (5 bases). The CDR3 extends over 12 amino acids. Trimming stripped 4 bases from V and 4 bases from J, with 7 bases between. CDR1 is KGHSH, CDR2 LQKENI, per germline. CDR3 bases: TGTGCCAGCTCACGGGGGGGCACTGAAGCTTTCTTT. This gives the protein CASSRGGTEAFF.

The gene calls are TRBV19 and TRBJ2-2, with D possibly being TRBD2 (6 bases). The germline V and J ends were trimmed by 3 bases and 6 bases, with 8 bases remaining between them. The V gene's germline CDR1 is LNHDA and CDR2 SQIVND (reference sequence). This CDR3 spans 13 amino acids. CDR3 region: CASSIGGSGELFF. The CDR3 DNA is TGTGCCAGTAGTATCGGAGGGTCCGGGGAGCTGTTTTTT.

This chain joins TRBV6-1 and TRBJ2-7, with a weak D call TRBD1 (6 bases). The CDR3 extends over 14 amino acids. Germline V lookup: CDR1 MNHNS, CDR2 SASEGT. The ends were cut back, 0 bases at V and 7 bases at J, with 13 bases in the middle. CDR3 residues: CASSEARGLGEQYF. The DNA of the CDR3 is TGTGCCAGCAGTGAAGCCAGGGGTTTGGGGGAGCAGTACTTC.

V is TRBV7-2 and J is TRBJ2-3; D not resolved. This CDR3 is 13 amino acids long. Germline V gives CDR1 SGHTA, CDR2 FQGNSA. The V gene lost 5 bases and the J gene lost 5 bases, with 11 bases spanning the gap. The CDR3 sequence is CASSPSIGDTQYF. CDR3 coding DNA: TGTGCCAGCAGCCCTTCAATCGGAGATACGCAGTATTTT.

This chain connects TRBV27 to TRBJ2-3, with TRBD1 as a possible D gene (5 bases). Germline CDR1 is MNHEY and CDR2 is SMNVEV (reference sequence). CDR3 length: 16 residues. V gave up 2 bases and J gave up 3 bases, with 15 bases separating them. The CDR3 protein is CASSLIGARNTDTQYF. In DNA form, the CDR3 reads TGTGCCAGCAGTTTAATAGGGGCACGTAATACAGATACGCAGTATTTT.

This clone has just one count. V gene TRBV29-1 combines with J gene TRBJ2-7, with 10 bases identical to TRBD2. Trimming took 6 bases from V and 3 from J; bases not matched to a gene: 5. The germline V gene encodes CDR1 SQVTM and CDR2 ANQGSEA. The CDR3 runs 13 residues. CDR3 sequence (DNA): TGCAGCGTCGGAGCGGGAGGGGTCTACGAGCAGTACTTC. Translated: CSVGAGGVYEQYF.